This T cell receptor beta chain stems from a study of cytomegalovirus exposure and HLA in healthy donors (TCRdb year 2017). As for the study more broadly: In an earlier analysis of roughly 500 of the donors, about 270 Gb of sequence data and roughly 100 million unique TCR beta sequences from some 170 million T cells were reported. Both class I and class II loci were covered by HLA typing, at four-digit resolution. Rather than drawing on any new phenotypic data, the later analysis identified candidate immune exposures from TCR beta sequences and the way those sequences occurred across donors. Of the 398 genotyped donors, about 80% fell in the genetic ancestry cluster associated with self-reported Caucasian donors. The aim of the study was to test whether cataloging public T cell receptors could identify signatures of past pathogen exposure. Roughly 5 DR-DQ haplotypes were handled as single units for association and clustering, since linkage in the cohort was strong. Among about 400 genotyped donors of the cohort, an average of roughly 230,000 unique TCR beta nucleotide sequences was sequenced per donor, of which about 19% were non-productive. The study profiled the T cell repertoires of about 720 subjects by immunosequencing and related them to cytomegalovirus serostatus. An early release that covered about 600 HLA-typed donors contained around 300 gigabases of sequencing data and tens of millions of unique TCR sequences. In a later genetic analysis, genome-wide SNP genotypes for about 65% of the 666 donors were used, and that subset was treated as a discovery cohort. All discovery cohort repertoires had been generated using a single sequencing platform. To predict cytomegalovirus infection status, the study combined high-throughput TCR immunosequencing, statistical association of individual TCRs with disease status, and machine learning. To decide whether each TCR beta V gene segment behaved as functional or pseudogenic, an earlier analysis of approximately 600 of the donors relied on high-throughput TCR beta sequencing. Typing coverage differed by locus: A, B, C, DRB1 and DQB1 were typed in about 620-640 donors, DQA1 in 500 to 550, DPA1 in 600 to 610, and DPB1 in around 440. A separate validation cohort of 100 to 150 different subjects was used in addition to the 666-subject first cohort. A later analysis re-examined previously published TCR beta repertoires from more than 550 donors and added high-resolution HLA genotyping to investigate patterns of TCR occurrence. Donor age, sex, ethnicity and CMV serostatus were compiled alongside the repertoire data.

A word on this clone: The target of this receptor is not known. Per-base quality was not reported, and no clone a single base away is much larger than it.

Library preparation was by the immunoSEQ multiplex PCR assay. For the multiplex PCR, a mixture combining 60 forward primers for TCR Vbeta segments and 13 reverse primers for TCR Jbeta segments was used. Amplification of the CDR3 region of rearranged TCR beta genes was performed with a multiplex PCR assay on genomic DNA. The amplified TCR beta libraries were sequenced on the Illumina HiSeq System as 87-base-pair reads. Concerning the study's data processing: A later analysis tallied roughly 78 million unique TCR beta chains across the 666 repertoires, and 10 million to 11 million of those chains were shared by two or more donors. To remove PCR and sequencing errors, raw reads were error-corrected and collapsed into unique sequences using a nearest-neighbor algorithm that merged closely related sequences. To assign V, D and J gene segments, CDR3 sequences were aligned to IMGT reference sequences. For a sequence to be retained, a match of at least six nucleotides to both a V gene segment and a J gene segment was required. A rearrangement counted as productive if the CDR3 had no stop codons and remained in frame with V and J, and every other rearrangement counted as non-productive. CDR3 was defined according to IMGT convention as the region running from the second conserved V-encoded cysteine to the conserved J-encoded phenylalanine. Sequences without an unambiguous match to a single V gene segment were excluded from the earlier analysis of almost 600 of the donors. In an earlier analysis of roughly 500 of the donors, V segments were called functional above 56.7% productive rearrangements and were called segregating when the between-donor standard deviation exceeded 5%. A statistical classification framework was developed to diagnose cytomegalovirus status using the catalog of TCR beta chain sequences. In a later analysis, TCR nucleotide sequences were compared against IMGT/GENE-DB human TR gene sequences so that V and J genes could be assigned. The TCRdist pipeline was used in a later analysis to assign CDR3 sequences and most-parsimonious VDJ recombination scenarios. A later analysis defined each TCR beta chain by its CDR3 amino acid sequence plus V-gene family, and excluded reads lacking a unique V-gene family. As a way to deal with suspected cross-contamination and a sequencing artifact, a later analysis dropped 640 or so nucleotide sequences that were highly shared and had low generation probability. In a later analysis, a clonal expansion index for each public chain was calculated from normalized within-repertoire ranks of inferred template counts. In a later analysis, generation probabilities were computed using a VDJ recombination model fitted to out-of-frame rearrangements, and the results were checked against IGoR. In a later analysis, hypergeometric tests were used to score TCR-TCR, TCR-HLA and TCR-CMV co-occurrence, with a repertoire-size bias correction applied to TCR pairs. False discovery rates were estimated in a later analysis by permuting HLA or CMV assignments 20 times. In a later analysis, co-occurring TCRs were grouped with DBSCAN, and TCRdist sequence similarity was added when clustering was performed within HLA-allele-positive subsets. Co-occurrence clustering excluded repertoires with fewer than 30,000 or more than 120,000 public chains, plus five with anomalous nucleotide sharing. The clones in this table, taken by TCRdb from immuneACCESS, are in-frame only. Not every clone is retained; where verified, under half of the shortfall comes from an unresolved V gene, and the cause of the rest is unknown. Clone size and the V and J calls come from that table; the DNA yielded D and trimming. This sample gives some 89,000 clones in total; more than 80% of them show up just once. The ten largest clonotypes hold around 1.8% of the sample.

Points the paper makes about the study in general: A later genetic analysis associated a missense DCLRE1C variant with V-gene and J-gene trimming of TCR beta chains, and an independent cohort replicated the association. HLA typing was unavailable for some donors at each locus, so association tests used only the typed subset. The study listed 164 TCR beta chains as associated with cytomegalovirus. A later genetic analysis reported fewer N-insertions in productive TCRs among donors in an Asian-associated ancestry cluster than the roughly 640-donor mean. Three of the identified cytomegalovirus-associated TCR beta chains were confirmed in vitro to be specific for cytomegalovirus antigens. In a later analysis, TCR association rates were found to vary across HLA loci, with the most associated TCRs seen for DRB1 alleles and the fewest for HLA-C alleles. The sequencing pipeline was judged likely to have produced a cluster of highly shared sequence variants as a technical artifact. The classifier was reported to diagnose cytomegalovirus status with high specificity and sensitivity in both the original and validation cohorts. Sequencing depth was assumed to be roughly uniform across donors in the presence/absence analyses, though that assumption may not hold. According to the authors, the approach could potentially be generalized to other disease states and immunological phenotypes. This cohort had only TCR beta chains sequenced, and the lack of alpha or paired-chain data limited which features could be detected. Compared with equally common non-associated chains, HLA-associated TCR beta chains in a later analysis were more clonally expanded and had lower generation probabilities. Because counts were too low, about 18 rarely observed V segments, including chromosome 9 orphons, were left out of the earlier analysis of a few hundred of the donors. A further reported finding was that TCR beta sequences accurately predicted the HLA-A and HLA-B alleles for most subjects in the first cohort. A later analysis reported that several top co-occurrence clusters appeared linked to parvovirus B19, influenza, CMV and Epstein-Barr virus. Immune exposure information for the cohort was limited to CMV serostatus. Across donors, most TCR sequences were observed very rarely, whereas some public TCRs were present in many individuals. Linkage disequilibrium might explain the correlated functional status among segregating V segments, but an unknown experimental factor could not be ruled out. In an earlier analysis of over 550 of the donors, most TCR beta V segments were observed in productive rearrangements about 90% or about 30% of the time, broadly matching IMGT annotations. The 87-base-pair reads could not distinguish some IMGT-functional V segments, including TRBV6-2 and TRBV6-3, so those segments were excluded. According to a later analysis, most CMV-associated TCR beta chains appeared to be HLA-restricted, and the HLA associations seemed to be driven largely by CMV exposure. A later analysis associated approximately 17,000 TCR beta sequences with specific HLA alleles at a false discovery rate of 0.05. When HLA alleles, especially DR and DQ, strongly co-occurred, attributing TCR associations to individual alleles was difficult.

The cohort was made up of around 720 healthy bone marrow donors. At the time of sampling, every cohort member was nominally healthy, though immune exposures that went unrecorded were likely present. The donor tested CMV seronegative, placing the donor among the roughly 340 seronegative members of the cohort. Every donor gave a peripheral blood sample, and the peripheral blood mononuclear cells from that sample were used for TCR beta sequencing. The Qiagen DNeasy Blood Extraction Kit was used to extract genomic DNA from the blood cell samples. The CDR3 spans 14 residues, from the cysteine through the phenylalanine. Only CDR3 DNA is held: 42 bases, read in frame from base 1. Sequences MNHNS (CDR1) and SASEGT (CDR2) are obtained from the germline V gene. Trimming leaves V shorter by 6 bases and J shorter by 7 bases, with the junction holding 6 bases beyond the gene matches.

The clonotype was recovered from a woman in her twenties or thirties in good health and CMV-seronegative. Rearrangement joined TRBV6-1 to TRBJ1-5, with TRBD1 matching 10 junction bases. The sample comprised PBMCs. The DNA is as follows: TGTGCCAGCAGCTCGACAGGGGGCATCCAGCCCCAGCATTTT. Its amino acids are CASSSTGGIQPQHF.